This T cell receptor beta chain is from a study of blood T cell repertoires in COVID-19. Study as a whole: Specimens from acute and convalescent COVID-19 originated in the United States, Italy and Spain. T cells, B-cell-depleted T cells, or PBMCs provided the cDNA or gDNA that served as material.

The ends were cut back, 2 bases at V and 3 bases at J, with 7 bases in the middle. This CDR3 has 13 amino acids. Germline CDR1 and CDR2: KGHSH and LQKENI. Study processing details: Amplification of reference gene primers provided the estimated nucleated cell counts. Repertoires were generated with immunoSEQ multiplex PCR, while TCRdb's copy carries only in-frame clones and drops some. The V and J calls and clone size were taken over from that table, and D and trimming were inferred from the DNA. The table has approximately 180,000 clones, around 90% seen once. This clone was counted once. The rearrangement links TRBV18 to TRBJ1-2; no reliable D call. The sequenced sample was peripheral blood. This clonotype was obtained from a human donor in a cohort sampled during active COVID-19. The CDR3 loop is CASSPGEDYGYTF. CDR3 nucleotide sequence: TGTGCCAGCTCACCAGGAGAGGACTATGGCTACACCTTC.